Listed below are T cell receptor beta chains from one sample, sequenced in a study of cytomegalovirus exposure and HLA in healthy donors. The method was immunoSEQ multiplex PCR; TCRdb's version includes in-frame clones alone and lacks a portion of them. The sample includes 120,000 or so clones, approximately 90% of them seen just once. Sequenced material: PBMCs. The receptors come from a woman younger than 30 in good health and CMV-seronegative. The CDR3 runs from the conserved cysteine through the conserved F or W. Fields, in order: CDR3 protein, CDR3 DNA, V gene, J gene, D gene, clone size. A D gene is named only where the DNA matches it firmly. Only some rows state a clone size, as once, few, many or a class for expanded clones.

CDR3 protein: CASSQGPLDRVSNYGYTF; CDR3 DNA: TGCGCCAGCAGCCAAGGGCCCCTCGACAGGGTTTCTAACTATGGCTACACCTTC; V gene: TRBV4-1; J gene: TRBJ1-2; D gene: TRBD1; clone size: -
CDR3 protein: CASSQTGNTEAFF; CDR3 DNA: TGTGCCAGCAGTCAGACAGGGAACACTGAAGCTTTCTTT; V gene: TRBV6-9; J gene: TRBJ1-1; D gene: -; clone size: -
CDR3 protein: CASSGQGMNTEAFF; CDR3 DNA: TGTGCCAGCAGTGGACAGGGGATGAACACTGAAGCTTTCTTT; V gene: TRBV2; J gene: TRBJ1-1; D gene: TRBD1; clone size: -
CDR3 protein: CASSPRQASNEKLFF; CDR3 DNA: TGTGCCAGCAGTCCGAGACAGGCTTCTAATGAAAAACTGTTTTTT; V gene: TRBV27; J gene: TRBJ1-4; D gene: -; clone size: few
CDR3 protein: CASSVGGSGEQFF; CDR3 DNA: TGTGCCAGCAGCGTAGGAGGATCCGGTGAGCAGTTCTTC; V gene: TRBV9; J gene: TRBJ2-1; D gene: -; clone size: -
CDR3 protein: CASSLTLKRGLSGELFF; CDR3 DNA: TGTGCCAGCAGCTTGACTCTGAAGCGGGGGCTCTCCGGGGAGCTGTTTTTT; V gene: TRBV5-5; J gene: TRBJ2-2; D gene: TRBD2; clone size: -
CDR3 protein: CASHSHSGRGYEQYF; CDR3 DNA: TGTGCCAGCCACAGTCATTCCGGGAGGGGGTACGAGCAGTACTTC; V gene: TRBV28; J gene: TRBJ2-7; D gene: TRBD2; clone size: -
CDR3 protein: CAINSRTGASYEQYF; CDR3 DNA: TGTGCCATCAATTCCCGGACAGGGGCCTCCTACGAGCAGTACTTC; V gene: TRBV10-3; J gene: TRBJ2-7; D gene: TRBD1; clone size: -
CDR3 protein: CASSGEDTQYF; CDR3 DNA: TGTGCCAGCAGTGGAGAAGATACGCAGTATTTT; V gene: TRBV27; J gene: TRBJ2-3; D gene: -; clone size: -
CDR3 protein: CASSYSRRNTGELFF; CDR3 DNA: TGTGCCAGCAGCTATAGCCGCAGGAACACCGGGGAGCTGTTTTTT; V gene: TRBV11-2; J gene: TRBJ2-2; D gene: -; clone size: -
CDR3 protein: CASSVSSGTGDTQYF; CDR3 DNA: TGTGCCAGCAGCGTATCTAGCGGGACGGGAGATACGCAGTATTTT; V gene: TRBV9; J gene: TRBJ2-3; D gene: TRBD2; clone size: -
CDR3 protein: CASSIEQGYEQYF; CDR3 DNA: TGTGCCAGTAGTATTGAGCAGGGCTACGAGCAGTACTTC; V gene: TRBV19; J gene: TRBJ2-7; D gene: -; clone size: -
CDR3 protein: CASSEISQVGEQFF; CDR3 DNA: TGTGCCAGCAGTGAAATCTCCCAGGTCGGTGAGCAGTTCTTC; V gene: TRBV6-1; J gene: TRBJ2-1; D gene: -; clone size: -
CDR3 protein: CASSADRGDGNGELFF; CDR3 DNA: TGTGCCAGCAGCGCCGACAGGGGGGATGGTAACGGGGAGCTGTTTTTT; V gene: TRBV9; J gene: TRBJ2-2; D gene: TRBD1; clone size: -
CDR3 protein: CASRTSYLRTDTQYF; CDR3 DNA: TGTGCCAGCAGAACCAGTTACCTCCGCACAGATACGCAGTATTTT; V gene: TRBV6-5; J gene: TRBJ2-3; D gene: -; clone size: -
CDR3 protein: CASSYGGFYGYTF; CDR3 DNA: TGTGCCAGCAGTTACGGGGGCTTCTATGGCTACACCTTC; V gene: TRBV6-5; J gene: TRBJ1-2; D gene: -; clone size: -
CDR3 protein: CANHRVSKNIQYF; CDR3 DNA: TGTGCCAATCACAGGGTTTCCAAAAACATTCAGTACTTC; V gene: TRBV19; J gene: TRBJ2-4; D gene: -; clone size: -
CDR3 protein: CATTPGTGIYQPQHF; CDR3 DNA: TGTGCCACTACCCCCGGGACAGGGATTTATCAGCCCCAGCATTTT; V gene: TRBV19; J gene: TRBJ1-5; D gene: TRBD1; clone size: -
CDR3 protein: CASSEMGPQRYGYTF; CDR3 DNA: TGTGCCAGCAGTGAGATGGGGCCCCAGCGCTATGGCTACACCTTC; V gene: TRBV6-1; J gene: TRBJ1-2; D gene: -; clone size: -
CDR3 protein: CASSYNTQGVYGYTF; CDR3 DNA: TGTGCCAGCAGTTACAATACTCAGGGGGTCTATGGCTACACCTTC; V gene: TRBV6-5; J gene: TRBJ1-2; D gene: TRBD1; clone size: -
CDR3 protein: CASSQPGGGGRDEQYF; CDR3 DNA: TGTGCCAGCAGCCAACCCGGTGGGGGGGGTAGAGACGAGCAGTACTTC; V gene: TRBV5-6; J gene: TRBJ2-7; D gene: TRBD2; clone size: -
CDR3 protein: CASSQDRNTGELFF; CDR3 DNA: TGTGCCAGCAGCCAAGACAGGAACACCGGGGAGCTGTTTTTT; V gene: TRBV4-2; J gene: TRBJ2-2; D gene: -; clone size: -
CDR3 protein: CASIRDRGQGTEAFF; CDR3 DNA: TGTGCCAGCATCCGGGACAGGGGGCAGGGAACTGAAGCTTTCTTT; V gene: TRBV6-5; J gene: TRBJ1-1; D gene: TRBD1; clone size: -
CDR3 protein: CASSPRRAGAFF; CDR3 DNA: TGTGCCAGCAGCCCCAGGCGAGCTGGAGCTTTCTTT; V gene: TRBV13; J gene: TRBJ1-1; D gene: -; clone size: -
CDR3 protein: CASSRQGTNSPLHF; CDR3 DNA: TGTGCCAGTAGTCGACAGGGAACTAATTCACCCCTCCACTTT; V gene: TRBV19; J gene: TRBJ1-6; D gene: TRBD1; clone size: few
CDR3 protein: CASSARVGWTNEKLFF; CDR3 DNA: TGTGCCAGCAGTGCCAGGGTAGGATGGACTAATGAAAAACTGTTTTTT; V gene: TRBV27; J gene: TRBJ1-4; D gene: -; clone size: -
CDR3 protein: CASSERQGARNQPQHF; CDR3 DNA: TGTGCCAGCAGTGAGCGGCAGGGGGCGCGGAATCAGCCCCAGCATTTT; V gene: TRBV6-1; J gene: TRBJ1-5; D gene: TRBD1; clone size: -
CDR3 protein: CASSLSQRGTGLSYEQYF; CDR3 DNA: TGTGCCAGCAGTTTATCGCAAAGGGGGACAGGCCTCTCCTACGAGCAGTACTTC; V gene: TRBV27; J gene: TRBJ2-7; D gene: TRBD1; clone size: -
CDR3 protein: CASSFGFRDREETQYF; CDR3 DNA: TGTGCCAGCAGCTTCGGGTTCCGGGACAGGGAGGAGACCCAGTACTTC; V gene: TRBV5-6; J gene: TRBJ2-5; D gene: TRBD1; clone size: -
CDR3 protein: CASSPGTLQSYEQYF; CDR3 DNA: TGTGCCAGCAGCCCCGGGACACTACAGTCCTACGAGCAGTACTTC; V gene: TRBV5-4; J gene: TRBJ2-7; D gene: -; clone size: -
CDR3 protein: CASSLGHMNTEAFF; CDR3 DNA: TGCGCCAGCAGCTTGGGACATATGAACACTGAAGCTTTCTTT; V gene: TRBV5-1; J gene: TRBJ1-1; D gene: -; clone size: -
CDR3 protein: CASSVSTGFNNEQFF; CDR3 DNA: TGTGCCAGCAGCGTTAGCACGGGATTCAACAATGAGCAGTTCTTC; V gene: TRBV9; J gene: TRBJ2-1; D gene: -; clone size: -
CDR3 protein: CASRIPGGPNYGYTF; CDR3 DNA: TGTGCCAGCAGAATCCCCGGGGGACCCAACTATGGCTACACCTTC; V gene: TRBV5-4; J gene: TRBJ1-2; D gene: -; clone size: -
CDR3 protein: CASSETSGYYNEQFF; CDR3 DNA: TGTGCCAGCAGTGAGACTAGCGGGTACTACAATGAGCAGTTCTTC; V gene: TRBV25-1; J gene: TRBJ2-1; D gene: TRBD2; clone size: -
CDR3 protein: CASSLSGTAYGYTF; CDR3 DNA: TGTGCCAGCAGTTTATCCGGGACAGCCTATGGCTACACCTTC; V gene: TRBV27; J gene: TRBJ1-2; D gene: TRBD1; clone size: -
CDR3 protein: CASSSLDRPYSNQPQHF; CDR3 DNA: TGTGCCAGCAGCTCTCTCGACAGGCCTTATAGCAATCAGCCCCAGCATTTT; V gene: TRBV7-9; J gene: TRBJ1-5; D gene: -; clone size: few